The 28 T cell receptor beta chains below were found in one sample sequenced in a study of blood T cell repertoires in COVID-19. Sequenced by immunoSEQ multiplex PCR; TCRdb stores in-frame clones only, minus some. The table has approximately 190,000 clones, under 90% seen once; the top ten hold less than 7%. The sequencing sample was made of peripheral blood. These TCRs come from a man aged 60-69 years with acute or convalescent COVID-19.

V usage is TRBV6-5 and J usage is TRBJ1-1, with D possibly being TRBD1 (5 bases). V lost 4 bases to trimming and J lost 1 base, with 13 bases between them. CDR3 length: 15 residues. Germline V gives CDR1 MNHEY, CDR2 SVGAGI. CDR3 loop: CASSSSSTGNTEAFF. The DNA of the CDR3 is TGTGCCAGCAGTTCCTCCAGTACAGGGAACACTGAAGCTTTCTTT.

This chain joins TRBV7-3 and TRBJ2-6, with TRBD1 matching 10 bases. Germline CDR1 SGHTA, CDR2 FQGTGA. With V trimmed by 5 bases and J by 2 bases, 3 bases remained unmatched. The CDR3 sequence is 16 residues long. The CDR3 region has the DNA TGTGCCAGCAGCCCGGGGACAGGGGCTGGGGCCAACGTCCTGACTTTC. Residues: CASSPGTGAGANVLTF. Full variable domain (missing parts from reference TRBV7-3 and TRBJ2-6): GAGVSQTPSNKVTEKGKYVELRCDPISGHTALYWYRQSLGQGPEFLIYFQGTGAADDSGLPNDRFFAVRPEGSVSTLKIQRTERGDSAVYLCASSPGTGAGANVLTFGAGSRLTVL.

V usage is TRBV28 and J usage is TRBJ1-2, with D possibly TRBD1 on 5 matching bases. Trimming took off 3 bases at V and 4 bases at J, with 9 bases between the two ends. The CDR3 runs 13 residues. Germline V CDR1 and CDR2: MDHEN, SYDVKM. CDR3: CASSFGGSYGYTF. The DNA for the CDR3 is TGTGCCAGCAGTTTTGGGGGGAGCTATGGCTACACCTTC.

The chain couples TRBV3-1 (or the pseudogene TRBV3-2) to TRBJ2-5, with 9 bases matching TRBD2. V trimming: 1 base; J trimming: 2 bases; junction bases outside the gene matches: 5. From germline, CDR1 is LGHDT and CDR2 YNNKEL (reference sequence). The CDR3 is 16 amino acids. Here the CDR3 reads CASSQGPTSGQETQYF. The CDR3 DNA is TGTGCCAGCAGCCAAGGACCTACTAGCGGGCAAGAGACCCAGTACTTC.

The chain links TRBV5-4 to TRBJ2-7; 12 bases are shared with TRBD2. After removal of 0 bases from V and 4 bases from J, the junction contained 2 bases not matched to a gene. The V gene's germline CDR1 is SGHNT and CDR2 YYREEE (reference sequence). The length of the CDR3 is 15 residues. CDR3 sequence (DNA): TGTGCCAGCAGCTTGGCTACTAGCGGGAGGTACGAGCAGTACTTC. Its protein is CASSLATSGRYEQYF.

In DNA, the CDR3 is TGTGCCAGCTCTCGAACAACGACGGTCCCTAGTACAGATACGCAGTATTTT. Its protein is CASSRTTTVPSTDTQYF. This sequence joins TRBV18 and TRBJ2-3; D unclear. There are 17 residues in the CDR3. The germline V gene has CDR1 KGHSH and CDR2 LQKENI. The V end was cut by 6 bases, the J end by 3 bases, with 22 bases between.

V usage is TRBV30 and J usage is TRBJ1-1; D is undetermined. The germline gives CDR1 GTSNPN, CDR2 SVGIG (reference sequence). The CDR3 is made up of 16 amino acids. Trimming removed 0 bases from V and 3 bases from J, with 17 bases in between. The CDR3 DNA is TGTGCCTGGAGTGTACTAGGAAGGGCTGGGGACACTGAAGCTTTCTTT. Translation: CAWSVLGRAGDTEAFF.

This sequence joins TRBV30 and TRBJ1-2; weak D call: TRBD1 (5 bases). The germline CDR1 and CDR2 sequences are GTSNPN and SVGIG (reference sequence). Trimming took off 2 bases at V and 8 bases at J, with 12 bases between the two ends. The CDR3 has 12 amino acids. The CDR3 nucleotides are TGTGCCTGGAGTCCCCGCGGGGCCGGCTACACCTTC. Encoded protein: CAWSPRGAGYTF.

This chain connects TRBV6-5 to TRBJ1-2; 7 bases map to TRBD1. With V trimmed by 0 bases and J by 7 bases, 5 bases remained unmatched. The length of the CDR3 is 14 residues. CDR1 MNHEY and CDR2 SVGAGI come from the germline V gene. The CDR3 region is CASSYSGTVSGYTF. CDR3 in DNA: TGTGCCAGCAGTTACTCAGGGACAGTGTCTGGCTACACCTTC.

The chain recombines TRBV6-5 with TRBJ2-7; the D gene is possibly TRBD1 (5 bases). The V and J ends lost 7 bases and 2 bases respectively, with 12 bases between them. Germline CDR1 MNHEY, CDR2 SVGAGI. The CDR3 totals 13 residues. The CDR3, as DNA: TGTGCCAGCAACACCAGGGAACCCTACGAGCAGTACTTC. Amino acid sequence: CASNTREPYEQYF.

This clone was recorded only once. The chain is built from TRBV6-7 and TRBJ1-4, with a tentative D call TRBD1 (6 bases). TRBV6-7 has ORF status, its function being uncertain. CDR3 length: 15 residues. Trimming cost V 1 base and J 2 bases, with 8 bases left between them. CDR3 residues: CASSYYRATNEKLFF. Written as DNA, the CDR3 is TGTGCCAGCAGTTACTACAGGGCGACTAATGAAAAACTGTTTTTT.

To note about this clone: Distinct nucleotide sequences in the sample also encode this CDR3. This chain joins TRBV4-3 and TRBJ1-3; D is undetermined. The CDR3 runs to 15 residues. Germline-derived CDR1 and CDR2 are LGHNA and YSLEER. V was cut by 0 bases and J by 1 base, with 7 bases left in between. The CDR3 protein is CASSQEGGSGNTIYF. The CDR3 region has the DNA TGCGCCAGCAGCCAAGAGGGAGGGTCTGGAAACACCATATATTTT.

This clone appeared a few times. The V and J genes are TRBV23-1 and TRBJ1-2, with 11 bases aligning to TRBD1. TRBV23-1 is classed as an ORF, of uncertain function. Trimming cost V 3 bases and J 5 bases; bases outside gene matches: 8. The CDR3 is 16 residues long. CDR3 protein: CASSQRGQGVSYGYTF. CDR3 bases: TGCGCCAGCAGTCAGCGGGGACAGGGGGTTTCATATGGCTACACCTTC.

The V call is TRBV3-1 (or the pseudogene TRBV3-2), the J call TRBJ2-7, with TRBD2 identical over 11 bases. Trimming cost V 3 bases and J 7 bases; bases outside gene matches: 2. Germline CDR1 LGHDT, CDR2 YNNKEL (reference sequence). The CDR3 runs to 13 residues. CDR3 region: CASSQRLAGEQYF. CDR3 bases: TGTGCCAGCAGCCAGAGACTAGCGGGGGAGCAGTACTTC.

This sequence joins TRBV19 and TRBJ2-7, with 12 bases lining up with TRBD2. The CDR3 totals 14 residues. The germline V gene has CDR1 LNHDA and CDR2 SQIVND (reference sequence). The V segment lost 4 bases and the J segment 4 bases; nucleotides outside the gene matches: 2. As DNA, the CDR3 is TGTGCCAGTAGTACCACTAGCGGGAGGTACGAGCAGTACTTC. Translating it yields CASSTTSGRYEQYF.

DNA of the CDR3: TGCGCCAGCAGCCAAGTTTGGACTAGCGGGAGATCAATAGCTGAGCAGTTCTTC. Amino acids: CASSQVWTSGRSIAEQFF. This rearrangement joins TRBV4-1 to TRBJ2-1, with 13 positions matching TRBD2. This CDR3 spans 18 amino acids. With 1 base clipped from V and 9 bases from J, the junction kept 12 bases outside the gene matches. Germline lookup yields CDR1 MGHRA and CDR2 YSYEKL.

The genes are TRBV7-8 and TRBJ2-1, with 11 bases that match TRBD2. The germline CDR1 and CDR2 sequences are SGHVS and FQNEAQ. Trimming at V came to 0 bases and at J to 9 bases, leaving 7 bases not matched to a gene. CDR3 length: 16 residues. The CDR3 protein is CASSLASSGRSPEQFF. CDR3 DNA sequence: TGTGCCAGCAGCTTAGCGTCTAGCGGGAGGAGTCCTGAGCAGTTCTTC.

The CDR3, as DNA: TGCGCCAGCAGCTTGGCCGAGGGAGCGGGAGCCTACTACAATGAGCAGTTCTTC. Protein sequence: CASSLAEGAGAYYNEQFF. V gene TRBV5-1 combines with J gene TRBJ2-1; TRBD2 matches at 8 bases. Germline V gene lookup returns CDR1 SGHRS and CDR2 YFSETQ. The ends lost 0 bases at V and 3 bases at J; junction bases unmatched: 11. The CDR3 consists of 18 residues.

The V gene is TRBV21-1, the J gene TRBJ1-3; the D segment call TRBD1 is taken from the table without a DNA check. TRBV21-1 is a recognized pseudogene. The CDR3 has 17 residues. The CDR3 is CASSRPKARGSGNTIYF. CDR3 coding DNA: TGTGCCAGCAGCAGACCGAAGGCCAGGGGGTCTGGAAACACCATATATTTT.

This clone came up a few times. This rearrangement joins TRBV10-3 to TRBJ1-2; 8 bases are a match to TRBD1. The J segment lost 8 bases and the V segment lost 3 bases, leaving 11 bases of the junction unmatched. Germline CDR1 is ENHRY and CDR2 is SYGVKD. The CDR3 is made up of 15 amino acids. The CDR3 nucleotides are TGTGCCATCAGTGACCCCAGGGGGCGGATGGGGGGCTACACCTTC. This gives the protein CAISDPRGRMGGYTF.

As DNA, the CDR3 is TGTGCCAGCAGCCGCACCGGGACTAGCGGCTACAATGAGCAGTTCTTC. Encoded protein: CASSRTGTSGYNEQFF. The chain links TRBV14 to TRBJ2-1; TRBD2 matches at 11 bases. CDR1 is SGHDN, CDR2 FVKESK, per germline. The CDR3 loop spans 16 amino acids. J was trimmed by 3 bases and V by 4 bases; bases with no gene match: 5.

There are many counts of this clone. This chain links TRBV7-9 with TRBJ1-1; 10 positions agree with TRBD1. Unmatched junction bases numbered 5, after V lost 5 bases and J lost 11 bases. There are 12 residues in the CDR3. Germline CDR1 is SEHNR and CDR2 is FQNEAQ (reference sequence). Here the CDR3 reads CASSEGTGEAFF. The CDR3 DNA reads as TGTGCCAGCAGCGAAGGGACAGGGGAGGCTTTCTTT. Combining the CDR3 with reference TRBV7-9 and TRBJ1-1 gives the whole variable domain DTGVSQNPRHKITKRGQNVTFRCDPISEHNRLYWYRQTLGQGPEFLTYFQNEAQLEKSRLLSDRFSAERPKGSFSTLEIQRTEQGDSAMYLCASSEGTGEAFFGQGTRLTVV.

This chain uses TRBV5-4 with TRBJ2-4; D is possibly TRBD2 (6 bases). The CDR3 length is 15 residues. V dropped 0 bases and J dropped 4 bases, with 11 bases sitting between them. Germline lookup yields CDR1 SGHNT and CDR2 YYREEE (reference sequence). CDR3 in DNA: TGTGCCAGCAGCTTGGACGGGGGACCAAAAAACATTCAGTACTTC. Its translation is CASSLDGGPKNIQYF.

This chain links TRBV21-1 with TRBJ1-2. TRBV21-1 is marked as a pseudogene. This CDR3 has 14 amino acids. The CDR3 nucleotides are TGTGCCAGCAGCAGCCCGGGACTAATGGGTGGCTACACCTTC. Protein product: CASSSPGLMGGYTF.

The genes are TRBV12-3 or TRBV12-4 and TRBJ1-5; D perhaps matches TRBD1 (5 bases). This CDR3 has 12 residues. Trimming pared 6 bases from V and 5 bases from J, leaving 8 bases between. This CDR3 is CASRARDQPQHF. In nucleotides, the CDR3 is TGTGCCAGCAGGGCCAGGGATCAGCCCCAGCATTTT.

This sequence joins TRBV27 and TRBJ2-7; D may be TRBD1 (6 bases). The CDR3 is 20 amino acids. Trimming left V 2 bases short and J 1 base short, with 27 bases between. From germline, CDR1 is MNHEY and CDR2 SMNVEV (reference sequence). In DNA, the CDR3 is TGTGCCAGCAGTTTAAGGGTCTACCTAGGACGGGACACGGATTCCTACGAGCAGTACTTC. Amino acid sequence: CASSLRVYLGRDTDSYEQYF.

This clone was observed once. CDR3 protein: CASTRTSGRTQYF. CDR3 DNA: TGTGCCAGCACAAGGACTAGCGGGAGAACCCAGTACTTC. The chain has TRBV6-5 and TRBJ2-5; 13 positions match TRBD2. V lost 7 bases, J lost 8 bases, and 4 bases stayed unmatched. The germline gives CDR1 MNHEY, CDR2 SVGAGI. CDR3 length: 13 residues.

V gene TRBV29-1 combines with J gene TRBJ1-1; 7 nucleotides agree with TRBD1. Per the germline V gene, CDR1 is SQVTM and CDR2 is ANQGSEA. The J segment lost 0 bases and the V segment lost 4 bases, leaving 5 bases of the junction unmatched. The CDR3 has 14 amino acids. The CDR3 reads CSVATGALNTEAFF. The DNA of the CDR3 is TGCAGCGTTGCTACAGGGGCCTTGAACACTGAAGCTTTCTTT.